The present TCR beta chain was sequenced within a study of beta chain features in type 1 diabetes. The overall study: Across the samples, approximately 110,000,000 sorted cells were examined in total.

The study, taken as a whole, reports: Diminished insertions and augmented deletions at VDJ junctions characterized type 1 diabetes patients. Patients' naive, central memory and Treg TCRB repertoires seemed closer to one another than those of healthy donors.

Of note for this clone: Its antigen remains unknown.

Since all of the isolated RNA was reverse transcribed, expressed TCRB transcripts were what got sequenced. The protocol was immunoSEQ multiplex PCR, while the TCRdb copy is restricted to in-frame clones and leaves out a portion. Of about 320,000 clones listed, around 15% are singletons. Germline loops: CDR1 SGHNT, CDR2 YYREEE (reference sequence). This CDR3 spans 14 amino acids. With 4 bases removed from V and 6 bases from J, the gap between germline ends came to 14 bases. The sequenced material came from central memory CD4+ T cells from blood. This receptor was obtained from a man in his thirties or forties in good health. The V and J genes are TRBV5-4 and TRBJ2-1, with D perhaps TRBD2 (5 bases). The CDR3 reads CASSRADRPNEQFF. CDR3 bases: TGTGCCAGCAGCCGAGCGGACCGACCCAATGAGCAGTTCTTC.